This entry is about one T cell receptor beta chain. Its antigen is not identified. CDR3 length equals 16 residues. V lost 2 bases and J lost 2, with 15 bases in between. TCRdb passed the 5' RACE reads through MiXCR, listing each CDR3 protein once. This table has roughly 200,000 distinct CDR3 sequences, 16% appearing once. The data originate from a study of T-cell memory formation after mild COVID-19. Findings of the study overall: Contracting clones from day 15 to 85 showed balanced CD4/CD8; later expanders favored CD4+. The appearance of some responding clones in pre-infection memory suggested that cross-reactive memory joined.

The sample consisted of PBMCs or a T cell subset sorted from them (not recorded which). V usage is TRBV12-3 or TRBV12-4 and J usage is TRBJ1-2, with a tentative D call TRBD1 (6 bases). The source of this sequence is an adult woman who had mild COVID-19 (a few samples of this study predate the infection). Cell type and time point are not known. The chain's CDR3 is CASSLRLGQGNYGYTF. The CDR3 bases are TGTGCCAGCAGTTTACGGTTGGGCCAGGGGAACTATGGCTACACCTTC.